One sample yielded the 27 T cell receptor beta chains listed below, sequenced in a study of molecular identifiers for immune sequencing clone quantification. TCRdb passed the PCR reads through MiXCR, listing each CDR3 protein once. The sample carries 97,000 or so distinct CDR3 sequences, 30% to 45% recorded once. The specimen sequenced was naive CD8+ T cells from blood, with Jurkat cell RNA spiked in. Subset given: FACS-sorted CD8+CD4-CCR7+CD45RA+ naive T cells. The receptor source for this set is a human donor in good health. Some libraries in this study had Jurkat cell RNA spiked in.

This clonotype has a single count. The chain couples TRBV5-1 to TRBJ2-3; D call uncertain. The CDR3 totals 16 residues. The V end was cut by 4 bases, the J end by 2 bases, with 17 bases between. Germline assignment: CDR1 SGHRS and CDR2 YFSETQ. In DNA form, the CDR3 reads TGCGCCAGCAGCCTGGGATTAGGGCCGACCACAGATACGCAGTATTTT. Translating gives CASSLGLGPTTDTQYF.

This clonotype was observed at least ten times. The rearrangement uses TRBV5-5 and TRBJ2-3; D possibly corresponds to TRBD1 (5 bases). CDR3 length: 14 residues. Germline V gene sequence: CDR1 SGHKS, CDR2 YYEKEE (reference sequence). Between the trimmed V and J ends, which lost 1 base and 6 bases, there was a span of 12 bases. This chain's CDR3 is CASSLSQQVDTQYF. The CDR3 DNA reads as TGTGCCAGCAGCTTGTCTCAACAGGTTGATACGCAGTATTTT.

This clonotype came up many times. This chain links TRBV13 with TRBJ2-4; D gene ambiguous. The V gene lost 3 bases and the J gene lost 0 bases, with 6 bases spanning the gap. Germline CDR1 is PRHDT and CDR2 is FYEKMQ (reference sequence). This CDR3 has 14 residues. CDR3 sequence reads: CASSFVLAKNIQYF. In nucleotides, the CDR3 is TGTGCCAGCAGCTTTGTGCTAGCCAAAAACATTCAGTACTTC.

V usage is TRBV11-2 and J usage is TRBJ2-4; tentatively, D is TRBD2 (7 bases). CDR3 length: 15 residues. CDR1 SGHAT and CDR2 FQNNGV come from the germline V gene. The V end lost 8 bases, the J end lost 2 bases, and 16 bases lay between the germline ends. DNA for the CDR3: TGTGCCAGCGGTCGGGGGGCATTAACCAAAAACATTCAGTACTTC. This codes for CASGRGALTKNIQYF.

V and J are TRBV6-2 or TRBV6-3 and TRBJ2-1; 14 nucleotides agree with TRBD2. The CDR3 has 13 amino acids. J gave up 13 bases and V 4 bases, and 3 bases lay outside the gene matches. CDR1 MNHEY and CDR2 SVGEGT come from the germline V gene. The CDR3 protein is CASSSGLAGVQFF. The CDR3 region has the DNA TGTGCCAGCAGTTCGGGACTAGCGGGAGTTCAGTTCTTC.

In regard to this clonotype: Compared with germline, one end of the junction differs, possibly owing to a read error. V usage is TRBV27 and J usage is TRBJ2-1; D not resolved. In germline, CDR1 is MNHEY, CDR2 SMNVEV (reference sequence). The CDR3 sequence is 12 residues long. The CDR3 is CASCLPGYEQFF. The CDR3 DNA reads as TGTGCCAGCTGTTTACCTGGTTATGAGCAGTTCTTC.

The chain is built from TRBV7-9 and TRBJ2-1, with D hard to call. V lost 3 bases to trimming and J lost 0 bases, with 12 bases between them. Germline V CDR1 and CDR2: SEHNR, FQNEAQ (reference sequence). The CDR3 sequence is 16 residues long. CDR3 DNA: TGTGCCAGCAGCTTTCTCGGTAGTAGCTCCTACAATGAGCAGTTCTTC. Translated, it gives CASSFLGSSSYNEQFF. Full variable domain (missing parts from reference TRBV7-9 and TRBJ2-1): DTGVSQNPRHKITKRGQNVTFRCDPISEHNRLYWYRQTLGQGPEFLTYFQNEAQLEKSRLLSDRFSAERPKGSFSTLEIQRTEQGDSAMYLCASSFLGSSSYNEQFFGPGTRLTVL.

The gene calls are TRBV7-6 and TRBJ1-3; D perhaps matches TRBD1 (6 bases). V gave up 5 bases and J gave up 4 bases, with 18 bases separating them. Germline CDR1 and CDR2: SGHVS and FNYEAQ. The CDR3 has 16 amino acids. This CDR3 is CASSNHAGGRGNTIYF. In DNA form, the CDR3 reads TGTGCCAGCAGCAACCACGCCGGGGGGCGAGGAAACACCATATATTTT.

V gene TRBV14 combines with J gene TRBJ2-1, with 14 bases fitting TRBD2. Germline V gene lookup returns CDR1 SGHDN and CDR2 FVKESK. The CDR3 loop spans 15 amino acids. Trimming took 1 base from V and 10 from J; bases not matched to a gene: 3. The CDR3 DNA follows: TGTGCCAGCAGCCAAGTGACTAGCGGGAGGGCCGAGCAGTTCTTC. Amino acids: CASSQVTSGRAEQFF.

Worth noting for this clonotype: Since a much larger clone is just one base distant, this may be a read error. This chain links TRBV4-1 with TRBJ2-7; the D is unclear. The CDR3 has 11 residues. Germline CDR1 is MGHRA and CDR2 is YSYEKL. CDR3 sequence reads: CASSQDYEQNF. The CDR3 coding sequence is TGCGCCAGCAGCCAAGACTACGAGCAGAACTTC.

The V and J genes are TRBV2 and TRBJ2-7; D perhaps matches TRBD1 (6 bases). The CDR3 length is 11 residues. The germline CDR1 and CDR2 sequences are SNHLY and FYNNEI. Between the trimmed V and J ends, which lost 8 bases and 7 bases, there was a span of 12 bases. This CDR3 is CASLRGGEQYF. CDR3 coding DNA: TGTGCCAGCCTCAGGGGCGGGGAGCAGTACTTC. The full variable domain, completed using reference TRBV2 and TRBJ2-7, is EPEVTQTPSHQVTQMGQEVILRCVPISNHLYFYWYRQILGQKVEFLVSFYNNEISEKSEIFDDQFSVERPDGSNFTLKIRSTKLEDSAMYFCASLRGGEQYFGPGTRLTVT.

This clonotype was counted at least ten times. The chain employs TRBV7-9 and TRBJ2-2, with 11 bases aligning to TRBD1. With V trimmed by 7 bases and J by 6 bases, 7 bases remained unmatched. The length of the CDR3 is 15 residues. CDR1 and CDR2 from the germline V gene are SEHNR and FQNEAQ (reference sequence). The CDR3 loop reads CASTIPGQGAGELFF. CDR3 in DNA: TGTGCCAGCACCATACCGGGACAGGGGGCCGGGGAGCTGTTTTTT. The full variable domain, with the rest looked up from reference TRBV7-9 and TRBJ2-2, is DTGVSQNPRHKITKRGQNVTFRCDPISEHNRLYWYRQTLGQGPEFLTYFQNEAQLEKSRLLSDRFSAERPKGSFSTLEIQRTEQGDSAMYLCASTIPGQGAGELFFGEGSRLTVL.

This clonotype is a singleton in its sample. The conserved closing phenylalanine or tryptophan is absent in this CDR3, likely reflecting a read error. The chain joins TRBV6-1 to TRBJ2-1; no firm D call. CDR3 length equals 12 residues. Germline CDR1 MNHNS, CDR2 SASEGT. With 6 bases removed from V and 5 bases from J, the gap between germline ends came to 8 bases. DNA for the CDR3: TGTGCCAGCAGCGCAGGAGACAATGAGCAGTTCCTC. Protein: CASSAGDNEQFL.

Only a few counts were recorded for this clonotype. V usage is TRBV6-9 and J usage is TRBJ2-7; TRBD1 or TRBD2 may be the D gene (5 bases each). The V and J ends lost 11 bases and 0 bases respectively, with 14 bases between them. This CDR3 has 13 amino acids. CDR1 is MNHGY and CDR2 is SVAAGI in the germline V gene. The CDR3 reads CAGRDRGSYEQYF. The CDR3 coding sequence is TGTGCCGGCCGGGACCGAGGCTCCTACGAGCAGTACTTC.

This clonotype was counted many times. CDR3: CASSLIQNTEAFF. The CDR3 DNA reads as TGCGCCAGCAGCTTGATTCAGAACACTGAAGCTTTCTTT. This sequence joins TRBV5-1 and TRBJ1-1; D uncertain. CDR1 SGHRS and CDR2 YFSETQ come from the germline V gene. V was clipped by 1 base and J by 1 base, with 5 bases between them. The CDR3 runs to 13 residues. The entire variable domain, with the rest obtained from reference TRBV5-1 and TRBJ1-1, is as follows: KAGVTQTPRYLIKTRGQQVTLSCSPISGHRSVSWYQQTPGQGLQFLFEYFSETQRNKGNFPGRFSGRQFSNSRSEMNVSTLELGDSALYLCASSLIQNTEAFFGQGTRLTVV.

The chain has TRBV13 and TRBJ2-5; D is unresolved. There are 13 residues in the CDR3. The germline V gene has CDR1 PRHDT and CDR2 FYEKMQ (reference sequence). Trimming took 5 bases from V and 2 from J, leaving 9 bases between them. The CDR3 DNA follows: TGTGCCAGCAGCGGAAAGAGACAAGAGACCCAGTACTTC. Translation: CASSGKRQETQYF.

This clonotype turned up a few times. A read error may produce the germline difference seen at one junction end. The CDR3 protein is CDSSAPTSGLTDTQYF. CDR3 nucleotides: TGTGACAGCAGCGCCCCGACTAGCGGGCTCACAGATACGCAGTATTTT. V is TRBV6-2 or TRBV6-3 and J is TRBJ2-3; 10 bases line up with TRBD2. There are 16 residues in the CDR3. Germline V gene data show CDR1 as MNHEY and CDR2 as SVGEGT.

Turning to this clonotype: A single base separates this from a much larger clone, so it may be a read error. The chain carries TRBV29-1 and TRBJ2-2; D possibly corresponds to TRBD2 (5 bases). Trimming removed 6 bases from V and 1 base from J, with 9 bases in between. CDR1 is SQVTM and CDR2 is ANQGSEA in the germline V gene. The CDR3 has 13 amino acids. The CDR3 nucleotides are TGCAGCGTAGGACGGGAGAACACCGGGGAGCTGTTTTTT. This translates into CSVGRENTGELFF.

Of note for this clonotype: The junction does not match germline at one end; this may be a read error. The chain joins TRBV5-3 to TRBJ2-7; D gene ambiguous. TRBV5-3 is reported as an ORF; its role is uncertain. The CDR3 has 13 amino acids. The CDR3 loop is CASSLYSAYEQYF. CDR3 in DNA: TGTGCCAGCAGCTTGTACAGCGCCTACGAGCAGTACTTC.

On this clonotype itself: A read error may account for a junction end that differs from germline. The V call is TRBV11-1, the J call TRBJ2-7, with 9 bases fitting TRBD1. The CDR3 runs to 18 residues. Germline CDR1 reads SGHAT; CDR2 reads FQDESV (reference sequence). CDR3 sequence reads: CACSSMRATGQGYYEQYF. For the CDR3, the DNA is TGTGCCTGCAGCTCAATGAGGGCGACGGGACAGGGATACTACGAGCAGTACTTC.

Many counts were recorded for this clonotype. The V gene is TRBV7-9, the J gene TRBJ2-3, with TRBD1 matching 9 bases. Germline CDR1 is SEHNR and CDR2 is FQNEAQ (reference sequence). There are 14 residues in the CDR3. V lost 9 bases and J lost 2; bases outside the gene matches: 6. CDR3 in DNA: TGTGCCAGTCCCCGGGACAGGGACACAGATACGCAGTATTTT. It specifies CASPRDRDTDTQYF.

This clonotype has a handful of counts. The chain recombines TRBV15 with TRBJ2-2, with D perhaps assigned TRBD1 or TRBD2 (7 bases each). The CDR3 sequence is 16 residues long. Germline assignment: CDR1 LNHNV and CDR2 YYDKDF (reference sequence). V gave up 1 base and J gave up 5 bases, with 14 bases separating them. The CDR3 DNA sequence: TGTGCCACCAGCAGAGCGGGGACAGCGGGGACCGGGGAGCTGTTTTTT. It translates to CATSRAGTAGTGELFF.

In its sample, this clonotype was seen many times. J is TRBJ2-5 and V is TRBV29-1; 8 bases align to TRBD2. The germline V gene has CDR1 SQVTM and CDR2 ANQGSEA. The CDR3 spans 12 residues. Trimming removed 4 bases from V and 3 bases from J; junction bases left unmatched: 1. CDR3 sequence reads: CSVVLAEETQYF. The CDR3 DNA follows: TGCAGCGTTGTACTAGCGGAAGAGACCCAGTACTTC.

This clonotype has at least ten counts. The V gene is TRBV12-3 or TRBV12-4, the J gene TRBJ2-5; D unresolved. Trimming cost V 1 base and J 1 base, with 4 bases left between them. The CDR3 spans 13 residues. DNA for the CDR3: TGTGCCAGCAGTTTAGGGACCCAAGAGACCCAGTACTTC. Its translation: CASSLGTQETQYF.

This clonotype was seen only a few times. The J gene is TRBJ2-2, the V gene TRBV13; no clear D gene. The V gene lost 0 bases and the J gene lost 3 bases, with 5 bases spanning the gap. CDR1 and CDR2 from the germline V gene are PRHDT and FYEKMQ (reference sequence). CDR3 size: 14 residues. CDR3 sequence: CASSLGSYTGELFF. The CDR3 coding sequence is TGTGCCAGCAGCTTAGGGTCGTACACCGGGGAGCTGTTTTTT.

The genes are TRBV27 and TRBJ1-1; 7 bases agree with TRBD1. Trimming removed 5 bases from V and 3 bases from J; junction bases left unmatched: 9. Looked up from germline, CDR1 is MNHEY and CDR2 is SMNVEV (reference sequence). This CDR3 is built from 15 residues. The DNA for the CDR3 is TGTGCCAGCAGTACTGTTGGAGGGGGCCACACTGAAGCTTTCTTT. Amino acid sequence: CASSTVGGGHTEAFF.

The chain links TRBV29-1 to TRBJ2-1; possibly TRBD2 for D (6 bases). The CDR3 loop spans 15 amino acids. From germline, CDR1 is SQVTM and CDR2 ANQGSEA. Trimming took 5 bases from V and 10 from J, leaving 24 bases between them. CDR3 sequence: CSVLSGEVGPREQFF. The CDR3 region has the DNA TGCAGCGTTCTATCGGGGGAGGTAGGCCCTCGAGAGCAGTTCTTC.